A selection of T cell receptor beta chains follows, all from one sample in a study of blood T cell repertoires in COVID-19. Sequencing used immunoSEQ multiplex PCR; TCRdb keeps in-frame clones, though not all of them. The sample carries under 250,000 clones, around 85% recorded once. Sequencing was carried out using PBMCs or T cells enriched from blood (not recorded which). Source of these receptors: a woman aged 50 to 65 with acute COVID-19. The CDR3 runs from the conserved cysteine through the conserved F or W. The order of the fields is CDR3 protein, CDR3 length, V gene.

CASTLQGEAFF 11 TRBV6-4
CASSKDRAYNEQFF 14 TRBV5-1
CASTRGPGNTEAFF 14 TRBV10-1
CASSLVFTGLEAFF 14 TRBV7-2
CAWSTRQGGEKLFF 14 TRBV30
CASSLAHGVGSYNEQFF 17 TRBV7-2
CASSLGAGGYYEQYF 15 TRBV5-4
CASSFFGTSGHTGELFF 17 TRBV27
CASSLGAPGDSPLHF 15 TRBV7-2
CAWSVGRENQPQHF 14 TRBV30
CASSPSGNGNQPQHF 15 TRBV18
CSGAEGEAFF 10 TRBV29-1
CASSTDGHGREQYF 14 TRBV18
CASSIKQIHYGYTF 14 TRBV19
CASSGRDRDIEAFF 14 TRBV25-1
CASSEGARDTEAFF 14 TRBV4-3
CASSPNRANSGNTIYF 16 TRBV13
CASSTVRDRNQPQHF 15 TRBV19
CASRQAGRGTFF 12 TRBV2
CASRRGGEVEQYF 13 TRBV7-2
CASSFRVDTEAFF 13 TRBV12-3/TRBV12-4
CASSYSRFLTGKAIYGYTF 19 TRBV6-2/TRBV6-3
CAWMIHNTEAFF 12 TRBV30
CASSYMTLPTGSYGYTF 17 TRBV6-2/TRBV6-3
CASSPDGDTDNEKLFF 16 TRBV11-2
CASSSDRRSYEQYF 14 TRBV27
CASSRTGGAEETQYF 15 TRBV6-5
CASSPRLGGTGELFF 15 TRBV6-4
CASSLVGGKANEQYF 15 TRBV5-6
CASSLARGEAFF 12 TRBV28
CASSQAVRGGDTEAFF 16 TRBV3-1/TRBV3-2
CASSSPLYSYNEQFF 15 TRBV5-5